One and the same sample provided the 22 T cell receptor beta chains below, sequenced in a study of cytomegalovirus exposure and HLA in healthy donors. 60 Vbeta and 13 Jbeta primers were used in PCR. The protocol was immunoSEQ multiplex PCR, while the TCRdb copy is restricted to in-frame clones and leaves out a portion. The table has under 75,000 clones, 60% to 80% seen once; the top ten hold less than 20%. Material for sequencing was PBMCs. Receptors originate from a man in his forties in good health and CMV-seropositive.

This clone came up once. The genes are TRBV7-2 and TRBJ1-1, with D possibly being TRBD1 (5 bases). This CDR3 has 15 residues. Germline V CDR1 and CDR2: SGHTA, FQGNSA. V was clipped by 1 base and J by 4 bases, with 13 bases between them. The DNA for the CDR3 is TGTGCCAGCAGCTTAGACATAGGGGCGAGCACTGAAGCTTTCTTT. Its translation: CASSLDIGASTEAFF.

The rearrangement joins TRBV7-9 to TRBJ1-3; perhaps TRBD1 as D (5 bases). The length of the CDR3 is 13 residues. Germline CDR1 reads SEHNR; CDR2 reads FQNEAQ (reference sequence). The germline V and J ends were trimmed by 4 bases and 8 bases, with 12 bases remaining between them. CDR3 residues: CASSSRDSYTIYF. DNA for the CDR3: TGTGCCAGCAGCTCGAGAGACAGCTACACCATATATTTT.

The chain is built from TRBV9 and TRBJ2-2; 10 bases fit TRBD1. The CDR3 covers 19 residues. Germline V lookup: CDR1 SGDLS, CDR2 YYNGEE. V lost 4 bases and J lost 0; bases outside the gene matches: 12. This CDR3 is CASSPRTGGAGSNTGELFF. The CDR3 DNA follows: TGTGCCAGCAGCCCCCGGACAGGGGGAGCGGGGTCGAACACCGGGGAGCTGTTTTTT.

The chain combines TRBV7-2 with TRBJ2-3, with TRBD2 matching 13 bases. The ends lost 5 bases at V and 5 bases at J; junction bases unmatched: 10. From germline, CDR1 is SGHTA and CDR2 FQGNSA. This CDR3 is 17 amino acids long. The CDR3 region has the DNA TGTGCCAGCAGCCTCCAGACTAGCGGGGGGCCGAGAGATACGCAGTATTTT. Protein sequence: CASSLQTSGGPRDTQYF.

Here the CDR3 reads CASSLYTSGTLTGELFF. In DNA, the CDR3 is TGTGCCAGCAGTTTATATACTAGCGGGACCCTCACCGGGGAGCTGTTTTTT. This chain links TRBV28 with TRBJ2-2; TRBD2 matches at 10 bases. J lost 4 bases, V lost 1 base, and 6 bases had no gene match. Germline V gene lookup returns CDR1 MDHEN and CDR2 SYDVKM. This CDR3 is 17 amino acids long.

This clone occurred a few times. The V call is TRBV7-6, the J call TRBJ2-7; 9 positions match TRBD2. V was clipped by 4 bases and J by 5 bases; unmatched bases: 9. This CDR3 has 15 amino acids. Germline V lookup: CDR1 SGHVS, CDR2 FNYEAQ. CDR3 residues: CASSWLAGSDDEQYF. DNA of the CDR3: TGTGCCAGCAGCTGGCTAGCGGGGAGCGACGACGAGCAGTACTTC.

The CDR3 loop is CASSIVRQGSTEAFF. CDR3 nucleotide sequence: TGTGCCAGTAGTATAGTTCGGCAGGGAAGCACTGAAGCTTTCTTT. The V call is TRBV19, the J call TRBJ1-1; tentative D call: TRBD1 (5 bases). CDR3 length: 15 residues. Germline CDR1 and CDR2: LNHDA and SQIVND (reference sequence). The V end was cut by 1 base, the J end by 4 bases, with 13 bases between.

The gene calls are TRBV2 and TRBJ2-3; D possibly corresponds to TRBD1 (6 bases). The germline V and J ends were trimmed by 6 bases and 5 bases, with 12 bases remaining between them. Germline V gives CDR1 SNHLY, CDR2 FYNNEI. The CDR3 is 13 amino acids. The CDR3 protein is CASRAGVEDTQYF. The CDR3, as DNA: TGTGCCAGCAGGGCAGGGGTGGAAGATACGCAGTATTTT. Variable domain in full (rest from reference TRBV2 and TRBJ2-3): EPEVTQTPSHQVTQMGQEVILRCVPISNHLYFYWYRQILGQKVEFLVSFYNNEISEKSEIFDDQFSVERPDGSNFTLKIRSTKLEDSAMYFCASRAGVEDTQYFGPGTRLTVL.

This rearrangement joins TRBV6-5 to TRBJ1-4, with 7 bases that match TRBD1. Germline CDR1 and CDR2: MNHEY and SVGAGI. The length of the CDR3 is 14 residues. V shed 6 bases, J shed 8 bases, and the junction held 9 bases outside the gene matches. CDR3 loop: CASRVGGLKEKLFF. In nucleotides, the CDR3 is TGTGCCAGCAGGGTAGGGGGCCTCAAAGAAAAACTGTTTTTT.

This clone showed up just once. This sequence joins TRBV6-1 and TRBJ1-2, with 12 bases that match TRBD1. This CDR3 contains 15 residues. CDR1 MNHNS and CDR2 SASEGT come from the germline V gene. The junction had 8 bases not matched to a gene; V was cut back by 5 bases and J by 7 bases. CDR3 bases: TGTGCCAGCAGTTCGTTGGGACAGGGGGCCGCTGGCTACACCTTC. Its protein product is CASSSLGQGAAGYTF.

In this sample, this clone turned up once. V and J are TRBV30 and TRBJ2-6; perhaps TRBD2 as D (6 bases). Trimming shortened V by 1 base and J by 4 bases, and 11 bases separated the two germline ends. This CDR3 is built from 15 residues. CDR1 is GTSNPN and CDR2 is SVGIG in the germline V gene (reference sequence). The CDR3 DNA reads TGTGCCTGGAGTGGGGGACTCGCCGGGGCCAACGTCCTGACTTTC. Amino acids: CAWSGGLAGANVLTF.

In its sample, this clone was seen many times. The chain uses TRBV13 and TRBJ2-5; D is ambiguous. CDR1 PRHDT and CDR2 FYEKMQ come from the germline V gene (reference sequence). Deletions cut 2 bases from V and 5 bases from J, with 6 bases between. This CDR3 is 12 amino acids long. CDR3 sequence: CASSLSSETQYF. CDR3 nucleotide sequence: TGTGCCAGCAGCTTATCTTCGGAGACCCAGTACTTC.

The chain has TRBV30 and TRBJ2-1; 9 nucleotides align to TRBD1. CDR1 and CDR2 (germline): GTSNPN, SVGIG (reference sequence). The CDR3 has 23 residues. V was pared by 0 bases and J by 1 base, with 25 bases of the junction left unmatched. The CDR3 sequence: CAWSVLDILRDRAPEWSYNEQFF. The CDR3 region has the DNA TGTGCCTGGAGTGTACTTGACATACTCCGGGACAGGGCTCCAGAGTGGTCCTACAATGAGCAGTTCTTC.

This clone was seen more than once but under ten times. The chain carries TRBV27 and TRBJ2-2, with 7 bases identical to TRBD1. The CDR3 has 15 residues. V shed 5 bases and J 5 bases; nucleotides not matched to a gene: 8. The germline V gene encodes CDR1 MNHEY and CDR2 SMNVEV (reference sequence). CDR3 sequence (DNA): TGTGCCAGCAGTCCCCGGACAGGTTCGACCGGGGAGCTGTTTTTT. Protein sequence: CASSPRTGSTGELFF.

The rearrangement joins TRBV4-3 to TRBJ1-6; D is perhaps TRBD1 (6 bases). The CDR3 loop spans 15 amino acids. Germline values: CDR1 LGHNA, CDR2 YSLEER. V lost 3 bases to trimming and J lost 8 bases, with 14 bases between them. CDR3 loop: CASSQDRILDSPLHF. Written as DNA, the CDR3 is TGCGCCAGCAGCCAGGACAGAATATTGGATTCACCCCTCCACTTT.

The gene calls are TRBV5-8 and TRBJ1-4; D possibly corresponds to TRBD1 (6 bases). The V end lost 2 bases, the J end lost 7 bases, and 12 bases lay between the germline ends. The length of the CDR3 is 14 residues. Germline-derived CDR1 and CDR2 are SGHTS and YDEGEE. The CDR3 DNA is TGTGCCAGCAGCTTTGGCAGGGGTGCTGAAAAACTGTTTTTT. Amino acids: CASSFGRGAEKLFF.

This chain joins TRBV11-3 and TRBJ2-2; 12 nucleotides agree with TRBD2. Germline V lookup: CDR1 SGHNT, CDR2 YENEEA. The CDR3 extends over 16 amino acids. Germline trimming cut 5 bases from V and 5 bases from J; bases unmatched to any gene: 6. Written as DNA, the CDR3 is TGTGCCAGCAGCGCCTGGACTAGCGGGATGACCGGGGAGCTGTTTTTT. This encodes CASSAWTSGMTGELFF.

The rearrangement joins TRBV19 to TRBJ2-5; 14 nucleotides agree with TRBD2. Trimming cost V 9 bases and J 4 bases; bases outside gene matches: 1. Germline CDR1 is LNHDA and CDR2 is SQIVND (reference sequence). The length of the CDR3 is 13 residues. The CDR3 DNA sequence: TGTGCCAGCGGGACTAGCGGGAGAGAGACCCAGTACTTC. Amino acids: CASGTSGRETQYF.

The rearrangement links TRBV6-1 to TRBJ2-2; a weak D match, TRBD1 (5 bases). From germline, CDR1 is MNHNS and CDR2 SASEGT. CDR3 length equals 14 residues. Between the trimmed V and J ends, which lost 6 bases and 1 base, there was a span of 9 bases. The CDR3 sequence is CASSPTVNTGELFF. The CDR3 DNA reads TGTGCCAGCAGCCCGACAGTGAACACCGGGGAGCTGTTTTTT.

The CDR3: CASRPGGGPGTDTQYF. For the CDR3, the DNA is TGCGCCAGCCGGCCAGGGGGCGGACCTGGCACAGATACGCAGTATTTT. The chain employs TRBV5-1 and TRBJ2-3; 8 bases are a match to TRBD1. CDR3 length: 16 amino acids. Per germline, CDR1 SGHRS and CDR2 YFSETQ. The V gene end was trimmed by 7 bases and the J gene end by 1 base; junction bases not matched to a gene: 11.

The sample holds a few counts of this clone. DNA of the CDR3: TGTGCCAGCAGCTCGGGGAGGGGGGGGTACAATGAGCAGTTCTTC. It translates to CASSSGRGGYNEQFF. This chain links TRBV5-5 with TRBJ2-1; D might be TRBD2 (7 bases). Per the germline V gene, CDR1 is SGHKS and CDR2 is YYEKEE (reference sequence). The CDR3 contains 15 residues. Trimming took 3 bases from V and 4 from J, leaving 14 bases between them.

The V call is TRBV2, the J call TRBJ1-3, with D possibly being TRBD1 (5 bases). Trimming stripped 6 bases from V and 0 bases from J, with 15 bases between. The CDR3 covers 16 residues. Germline V gives CDR1 SNHLY, CDR2 FYNNEI. CDR3 in amino acids: CASRRGVSSSGNTIYF. The CDR3 bases are TGTGCCAGCAGAAGGGGTGTGAGTAGCTCTGGAAACACCATATATTTT.